This T cell receptor beta chain appears in the sequencing data of a study of human T cells and chemical hapten exposure. Study in general: Investigators sensitized approximately 2 cm by approximately 2 cm of upper inner arm skin with 2% DPC.

This clonotype was counted ten times or more. Time point in this sample: patch test 2, 6 weeks after DPC sensitization. Treatment in this sample: therapeutic diphenylcyclopropenone sensitization with weekly scalp DPC. Non-pregnant alopecia patients aged 18 to 70, suitable for DPC therapy. MiXCR was run by TCRdb on the RACE reads, yielding one entry per CDR3 protein. Seen here are a few hundred thousand distinct CDR3 sequences, just under 6.5% observed once, and the top ten hold roughly 5.4%. Germline lookup yields CDR1 MDHEN and CDR2 SYDVKM. Trimming cost V 5 bases and J 2 bases; bases outside gene matches: 1. The CDR3 is 15 amino acids.

This sequence joins TRBV28 and TRBJ2-1; TRBD2 matches at 12 bases. The starting material was whole blood, obtained in connection with sensitization to the hapten diphenylcyclopropenone (DPC). The receptor comes from a woman aged 18-35 years with alopecia areata. Some clones in this sample may be carry-over from other donors' samples. CDR3 coding DNA: TGTGCCAGCAGTCCTAGCGGGGGGGCCTACAATGAGCAGTTCTTC. Protein product: CASSPSGGAYNEQFF.